The 30 T cell receptor beta chains given below trace back to one sample, sequenced in a study of T cells in Graves' hyperthyroidism and ophthalmopathy. Template material for amplifying TCR beta CDR3 regions consisted of RNA transcripts. The TCR CDR3 was amplified in a first-round RT-PCR using the HTBI primer set. TCRdb redid the calling of the multiplex PCR reads with MiXCR, one entry per CDR3 protein. Of about 500,000 distinct CDR3 sequences listed, approximately 15% were seen once; the top ten hold around a sixth. The sequenced sample consisted of blood. The source of these receptors is a woman aged 18 to 35 with Graves' hyperthyroidism.

In this sample, this clonotype turned up many times. V usage is TRBV3-1 and J usage is TRBJ1-1, with D possibly matching TRBD1 (6 bases). Trimming shortened V by 3 bases and J by 3 bases, and 20 bases separated the two germline ends. CDR3 length equals 17 residues. Looked up from germline, CDR1 is LGHDT and CDR2 is YNNKEL (reference sequence). The CDR3 spells CASSQKTRQVGHTEAFF. CDR3 DNA: TGTGCCAGCAGCCAGAAAACAAGACAGGTAGGGCACACTGAAGCTTTCTTT.

This clonotype was observed many times. CDR3 loop: CASSLAGSNQPQHF. DNA of the CDR3: TGTGCCAGCAGCTTGGCCGGTAGCAATCAGCCCCAGCATTTT. V and J are TRBV11-2 and TRBJ1-5; D is unclear. The CDR3 consists of 14 residues. The V gene lost 3 bases and the J gene lost 0 bases, with 6 bases spanning the gap. Germline V CDR1 and CDR2: SGHAT, FQNNGV.

This clonotype was counted between two and nine times. The genes are TRBV7-9 and TRBJ1-4; D gene ambiguous. The CDR3 length is 15 residues. The germline V gene has CDR1 SEHNR and CDR2 FQNEAQ (reference sequence). The V gene lost 5 bases and the J gene lost 6 bases, with 16 bases spanning the gap. The CDR3 region is CASSPFGENDEKLFF. CDR3 nucleotides: TGTGCCAGCAGCCCTTTCGGCGAAAACGATGAAAAACTGTTTTTT.

The chain is built from TRBV7-6 and TRBJ1-4; D may be TRBD1 (5 bases). V lost 1 base, J lost 5 bases, and 23 bases lay in between. Germline V gene sequence: CDR1 SGHVS, CDR2 FNYEAQ. CDR3 size: 19 residues. The CDR3 reads CASSLGRTTLVSGNEKLFF. CDR3 DNA sequence: TGTGCCAGCAGCTTAGGCAGGACAACCCTCGTGTCGGGAAATGAAAAACTGTTTTTT. Using reference TRBV7-6 and TRBJ1-4 for the parts outside the CDR3, the full variable domain is GAGVSQSPRYKVTKRGQDVALRCDPISGHVSLYWYRQALGQGPEFLTYFNYEAQQDKSGLPNDRFSAERPEGSISTLTIQRTEQRDSAMYRCASSLGRTTLVSGNEKLFFGSGTQLSVL.

The table lists this clonotype with many counts. The chain employs TRBV30 and TRBJ1-1; 7 bases match TRBD1. Germline loops: CDR1 GTSNPN, CDR2 SVGIG (reference sequence). V lost 5 bases to trimming and J lost 4 bases; unmatched junction nucleotides: 4. The CDR3 is 12 amino acids. The CDR3 region has the DNA TGTGCCTGGGGGACAGATAGCACTGAAGCTTTCTTT. Protein product: CAWGTDSTEAFF. The full variable domain, completed using reference TRBV30 and TRBJ1-1, is SQTIHQWPATLVQPVGSPLSLECTVEGTSNPNLYWYRQAAGRGLQLLFYSVGIGQISSEVPQNLSASRPQDRQFILSSKKLLLSDSGFYLCAWGTDSTEAFFGQGTRLTVV.

In its sample, this clonotype was seen many times. The V call is TRBV4-1, the J call TRBJ1-2; no clear D. V was trimmed by 4 bases and J by 2 bases, leaving 14 bases between them. The CDR3 spans 15 residues. Germline CDR1 is MGHRA and CDR2 is YSYEKL. CDR3 bases: TGCGCCAGCAGCCCGCGGGAAGGGTCGAACTATGGCTACACCTTC. Translated: CASSPREGSNYGYTF.

CDR3 region: CASSLGFRGGRAWAEQYF. The CDR3, as DNA: TGTGCCAGCAGCTTAGGATTTCGTGGCGGGAGGGCCTGGGCCGAGCAGTACTTC. The chain is built from TRBV7-3 and TRBJ2-7; 9 bases align to TRBD2. CDR1 and CDR2 from the germline V gene are SGHTA and FQGTGA. The CDR3 totals 18 residues. V was pared by 2 bases and J by 6 bases, with 17 bases of the junction left unmatched.

This clonotype turned up a few times. J is TRBJ2-7 and V is TRBV12-3 or TRBV12-4, with a possible D match to TRBD2 (5 bases). Trimming left V 6 bases short and J 7 bases short, with 19 bases between. This CDR3 contains 14 residues. In DNA, the CDR3 is TGTGCCAGCAGCTCCACTCAGGAGGTAAGGGAGCAGTACTTC. It translates to CASSSTQEVREQYF.

As concerns this clonotype: This may come from a read error, since a much larger clone is one base off. The V call is TRBV20-1, the J call TRBJ2-5; D gene unclear. V lost 3 bases to trimming and J lost 4 bases, with 6 bases between them. The CDR3 length is 11 residues. Germline CDR1 reads DFQATT; CDR2 reads SNEGSKA (reference sequence). The CDR3 bases are TGCAGTGCTAGGAACCTAGAGACCCAGTACTTC. Translating it yields CSARNLETQYF.

The V call is TRBV29-1, the J call TRBJ1-1; TRBD1 might be the D (5 bases). The CDR3 length is 13 residues. The V end lost 7 bases, the J end lost 0 bases, and 12 bases lay between the germline ends. CDR1 and CDR2 from the germline V gene are SQVTM and ANQGSEA. CDR3 DNA sequence: TGCAGCGCTGGGGGAGGAGTGAACACTGAAGCTTTCTTT. Amino acids: CSAGGGVNTEAFF.

In this sample, this clonotype turned up many times. The chain uses TRBV5-1 and TRBJ2-2; 10 positions match TRBD1. V gave up 4 bases and J gave up 2 bases; unmatched junction bases: 11. Germline CDR1 and CDR2: SGHRS and YFSETQ. The CDR3 consists of 18 residues. The CDR3 reads CASSEQGQGSLNTGELFF. For the CDR3, the DNA is TGCGCCAGCAGCGAACAGGGACAGGGGTCCTTAAACACCGGGGAGCTGTTTTTT.

This clonotype occurred many times. The V call is TRBV5-1, the J call TRBJ2-1, with D possibly matching TRBD2 (5 bases). Per germline, CDR1 SGHRS and CDR2 YFSETQ. V lost 4 bases to trimming and J lost 4 bases, with 15 bases between them. The CDR3 totals 15 residues. In DNA, the CDR3 is TGCGCCAGCAGCACTAGGACCAGCGGATACAATGAGCAGTTCTTC. Encoded protein: CASSTRTSGYNEQFF.

This clonotype was found many times. V gene TRBV11-2 combines with J gene TRBJ2-7; TRBD1 is a possible D gene (6 bases). Germline V CDR1 and CDR2: SGHAT, FQNNGV. Trimming cost V 1 base and J 2 bases, with 18 bases left between them. There are 17 residues in the CDR3. The CDR3 region has the DNA TGTGCCAGCAGCTTAGCCCTTACAGGGCGTCAGCCCTACGAGCAGTACGTC. Translated, it gives CASSLALTGRQPYEQYV.

This clonotype was counted many times. The chain has TRBV29-1 and TRBJ1-2; 7 bases are shared with TRBD1. Trimming cost V 6 bases and J 7 bases; bases outside gene matches: 11. This CDR3 region has 13 residues. Germline V lookup: CDR1 SQVTM, CDR2 ANQGSEA. In DNA, the CDR3 is TGCAGCGTGGGGGGATACAGGGGTGCTGGCTACACCTTC. Amino acids: CSVGGYRGAGYTF.

This clonotype was observed at least ten times. This sequence joins TRBV9 and TRBJ2-5; TRBD2 matches 8 bases. V was clipped by 3 bases and J by 5 bases; unmatched bases: 9. The CDR3 extends over 15 amino acids. In germline, CDR1 is SGDLS, CDR2 YYNGEE. The chain's CDR3 is CASSASGRGGETQYF. The CDR3, as DNA: TGTGCCAGCAGCGCCAGCGGGAGAGGCGGGGAGACCCAGTACTTC.

In its sample, this clonotype was seen a few times. V usage is TRBV19 and J usage is TRBJ2-3, with a weak D call TRBD1 (5 bases). This CDR3 is built from 15 residues. V lost 3 bases, J lost 3 bases, and 13 bases lay in between. CDR1 is LNHDA and CDR2 is SQIVND in the germline V gene (reference sequence). DNA of the CDR3: TGTGCCAGTAGTATTCTTTCAGGGAAGACAGATACGCAGTATTTT. It specifies CASSILSGKTDTQYF.

For this clonotype: A much larger clone lies a single base off, so this may be a read error. The genes are TRBV12-3 or TRBV12-4 and TRBJ2-3, with 11 bases matching TRBD2. This CDR3 region has 15 residues. The CDR3 bases are TGTGTCAGCAGTTTAATTGGTCTAGCGGGAGGTCGGCGGTATTTT. Protein product: CVSSLIGLAGGRRYF.

On this clonotype itself: This may be a read error: a much more frequent sequence differs by one nucleotide. V usage is TRBV27 and J usage is TRBJ2-2; maybe TRBD1 (5 bases). CDR1 and CDR2 from the germline V gene are MNHEY and SMNVEV (reference sequence). The CDR3 has 15 residues. The chain's CDR3 is CASCLSPAGSGELFF. In DNA form, the CDR3 reads TGTGCCAGCTGTTTATCGCCCGCAGGGTCCGGGGAGCTGTTTTTT.

This clonotype was counted many times. The CDR3 is CASSLAWYEQYV. As DNA, the CDR3 is TGTGCCAGCAGCTTAGCGTGGTACGAGCAGTACGTC. The rearrangement uses TRBV11-2 and TRBJ2-7, with D unclear. V shed 1 base and J shed 4 bases, with 5 bases lying between them. The germline CDR1 and CDR2 sequences are SGHAT and FQNNGV. The CDR3 is 12 residues long.

This clonotype was recorded at least ten times. The chain links TRBV2 to TRBJ2-1; tentatively, D is TRBD1 (6 bases). The CDR3 contains 14 residues. Deletions cut 8 bases from V and 2 bases from J, with 13 bases between. Germline V gene lookup returns CDR1 SNHLY and CDR2 FYNNEI. CDR3 DNA sequence: TGTGCCAGCGGGGAACAGGGACCCTACAATGAGCAGTTCTTC. Protein product: CASGEQGPYNEQFF.

The chain recombines TRBV29-1 with TRBJ2-2; D could derive from TRBD1 or TRBD2 (5 bases each). CDR1 and CDR2 (germline): SQVTM, ANQGSEA. This CDR3 region has 11 residues. Trimming removed 6 bases at V and 7 bases at J, with 9 bases between. The CDR3 spells CSVGAGGELFF. DNA for the CDR3: TGCAGCGTCGGGGCGGGCGGGGAGCTGTTTTTT.

This chain links TRBV20-1 with TRBJ2-3; 8 bases map to TRBD1. CDR3 length: 14 residues. The germline V gene has CDR1 DFQATT and CDR2 SNEGSKA (reference sequence). The junction had 4 bases not matched to a gene; V was cut back by 5 bases and J by 0 bases. The CDR3 here is CSAPRTGSTDTQYF. Written as DNA, the CDR3 is TGCAGTGCTCCCCGGACAGGGAGCACAGATACGCAGTATTTT.

This clonotype was seen more than once but under ten times. The chain carries TRBV5-1 and TRBJ2-1; 11 bases line up with TRBD2. CDR3 length: 15 amino acids. Germline values: CDR1 SGHRS, CDR2 YFSETQ. With 3 bases clipped from V and 9 bases from J, the junction kept 8 bases outside the gene matches. CDR3 sequence (DNA): TGCGCCAGCAGCTCGACCGGGACTAGCGGCGGTGAGCAGTTCTTC. Encoded protein: CASSSTGTSGGEQFF.

At least ten counts were recorded for this clonotype. The chain couples TRBV29-1 to TRBJ2-1; 9 bases match TRBD2. Per germline, CDR1 SQVTM and CDR2 ANQGSEA. Losses at the gene ends were 5 bases for V and 5 bases for J; bases not matched to a gene: 7. The CDR3 spans 14 residues. The CDR3 sequence: CSVFGGLADNEQFF. The CDR3 bases are TGCAGCGTTTTCGGGGGACTAGCCGACAATGAGCAGTTCTTC.

This rearrangement joins TRBV5-1 to TRBJ2-2; 13 bases are a match to TRBD2. The length of the CDR3 is 18 residues. After removal of 0 bases from V and 4 bases from J, the junction contained 6 bases not matched to a gene. From germline, CDR1 is SGHRS and CDR2 YFSETQ. CDR3 region: CASSLGTSGSRGTGELFF. The DNA for the CDR3 is TGCGCCAGCAGCTTGGGGACTAGCGGGAGTCGCGGCACCGGGGAGCTGTTTTTT. The full variable domain, in which reference TRBV5-1 and TRBJ2-2 provide the parts outside the CDR3, is KAGVTQTPRYLIKTRGQQVTLSCSPISGHRSVSWYQQTPGQGLQFLFEYFSETQRNKGNFPGRFSGRQFSNSRSEMNVSTLELGDSALYLCASSLGTSGSRGTGELFFGEGSRLTVL.

Many counts were recorded for this clonotype. The chain carries TRBV20-1 and TRBJ2-7; 7 bases match TRBD2. V lost 5 bases, J lost 7 bases, and 11 bases stayed unmatched. Germline CDR1 and CDR2: DFQATT and SNEGSKA (reference sequence). The CDR3 is 13 residues long. The CDR3 DNA reads TGCAGTGCTTCCGGGACTACTATGTGGGAGCAGTACTTC. It specifies CSASGTTMWEQYF.

This clonotype has only a few counts. In nucleotides, the CDR3 is TGCGCCAGCAGCCATGGACAGGGAGGGACAGATACGCAGTATTTT. Its translation: CASSHGQGGTDTQYF. J is TRBJ2-3 and V is TRBV4-1, with a tentative D call TRBD1 (8 bases). The germline V gene encodes CDR1 MGHRA and CDR2 YSYEKL. The CDR3 has 15 amino acids. The V end lost 3 bases, the J end lost 3 bases, and 13 bases lay between the germline ends.

This clonotype was recorded many times. CDR3 DNA: TGTGCCAGCAGTACCTCAGCGGGGGCGGGCACCGGGGAGCTGTTTTTT. This gives the protein CASSTSAGAGTGELFF. This chain joins TRBV6-2 or TRBV6-3 and TRBJ2-2; 8 nucleotides agree with TRBD2. Trimming took 5 bases from V and 4 from J; bases not matched to a gene: 9. The CDR3 runs 16 residues. The germline V gene encodes CDR1 MNHEY and CDR2 SVGEGT.

At least ten counts were recorded for this clonotype. The J gene is TRBJ1-1, the V gene TRBV11-3, with D unclear. The germline CDR1 and CDR2 sequences are SGHNT and YENEEA. The V gene lost 3 bases and the J gene lost 6 bases, with 11 bases spanning the gap. This CDR3 has 13 residues. The CDR3 DNA is TGTGCCAGCAGCTTTGAGGGTAGAGCTGAAGCTTTCTTT. Its translation is CASSFEGRAEAFF.

This clonotype has ten or more counts. The chain joins TRBV27 to TRBJ2-1; weak D call: TRBD1 (6 bases). The CDR3 contains 16 residues. Germline-derived CDR1 and CDR2 are MNHEY and SMNVEV (reference sequence). Trimming removed 3 bases from V and 0 bases from J, with 12 bases in between. The DNA for the CDR3 is TGTGCCAGCAGTTTCACGGCGGACAGCTCCTACAATGAGCAGTTCTTC. Protein product: CASSFTADSSYNEQFF.